This T cell receptor (beta chain) was identified during a study of metastatic and nonmetastatic thyroid tumors. Turning to the study itself: Repertoire comparisons spanned blood and tumor or nodule tissue from malignant and benign thyroid patients.

Per the germline V gene, CDR1 is SNHLY and CDR2 is FYNNEI. The CDR3 spans 14 residues. V lost 7 bases, J lost 4 bases, and 13 bases lay in between. TCRdb reprocessed the PCR reads via MiXCR. This sample has more than 13,000 clones, with roughly 12% found just once. No patient received treatment before thyroid surgery. This clone was picked up many times. Sequencing was done on a sample of blood. The V and J genes are TRBV2 and TRBJ2-2; perhaps TRBD2 as D (6 bases). The sequence was obtained from a female donor with papillary thyroid cancer or a benign thyroid nodule (not recorded which). Some clones in this sample may be carry-over from other donors' samples. Written as DNA, the CDR3 is TGTGCCAGCACGGGGACTGCAAGCACCGGGGAGCTGTTTTTT. As protein: CASTGTASTGELFF.